This paragraph reports one T cell receptor (beta chain). Its antigen remains unidentified. Germline assignment: CDR1 DFQATT and CDR2 SNEGSKA (reference sequence). V lost 6 bases, J lost 11 bases, and 10 bases stayed unmatched. The CDR3 has 12 residues. The TCRbeta library incorporated unique molecular identifiers. One entry per CDR3 protein, called by TCRdb with MiXCR from the PCR reads. The table records 250,000 to 350,000 distinct CDR3 sequences, more than 20% of them present only once. The sample originates from a study of T-cell reconstitution after alpha-beta-depleted transplantation in children. Study observations and caveats: Several patients had high TCRbeta diversity at day 60; it came from surviving recipient T cells and thymic progenitors. T-cell counts and diversity at one year post-transplant came mainly from newly produced T cells. Several hundred expanded graft clones reportedly were the source of alpha-beta T cells about two months after transplant.

The rearrangement uses TRBV20-1 and TRBJ2-3; 8 bases align to TRBD1. Sequenced material: PBMCs, mostly from graft donor cells, taken 180 days after TCRalphabeta/CD19-depleted stem cell transplant. The clonotype was recovered from a male patient younger than 18 who had a stem cell transplant for acute lymphoblastic leukemia, so the T cells may come from the graft donor. CDR3 in DNA: TGCAGTGCAAAGCGCGGACAGGGAAAGCAGTATTTT. Translating gives CSAKRGQGKQYF.